This T cell receptor (beta chain) was identified during a study of T cell responses to AZD1222 COVID-19 vaccine. Study overall: Second doses at about 4 or about 12 weeks were pooled.

Findings and caveats of the study: The study sampled repertoires only after the peak T cell response. The donor cohort was predominantly white British with a female majority, and clonal diversity may have been underestimated. Once two AZD1222 doses were given, Spike-specific TCR breadth and depth went up.

Libraries were prepared by immunoSEQ multiplex PCR; TCRdb keeps only in-frame clonotypes and omits some of them. This repertoire shows about 140,000 clones, about 91% found once; its top ten account for around 2.3%. On this clone: Its specificity is unknown.

Germline V gene data show CDR1 as SGHTA and CDR2 as FQGNSA. The CDR3 runs to 16 residues. V dropped 1 base and J dropped 4 bases, with 15 bases sitting between them. Sequencing was performed on peripheral blood, taken on day 0 of AZD1222 vaccination. This receptor was identified in an adult in good health. This chain joins TRBV7-2 and TRBJ2-3, with TRBD1 as a possible D gene (6 bases). CDR3 amino acids: CASSLGWQGNADTQYF. DNA for the CDR3: TGTGCCAGCAGCTTAGGTTGGCAGGGGAATGCAGATACGCAGTATTTT.